This T cell receptor (beta chain) is from a study of identifying expanded T cells in peripheral blood. Whole-study findings and limits: Variance in clone template counts between roughly two-week samples significantly increased with total template count across all healthy donors.

The table came from immunoSEQ multiplex PCR; TCRdb's copy has only in-frame clones and leaves some out. In the table there are some 93,000 clones, about nine tenths of which are singletons. On this clone itself: The antigen remains undetermined.

V was cut by 2 bases and J by 5 bases, with 7 bases left in between. The CDR3 has 13 residues. CDR1 is SEHNR, CDR2 FQNEAQ, per germline (reference sequence). No infections or other immune events were documented during collection. The receptor was derived from a person aged 18 to 70 in good health. This rearrangement joins TRBV7-9 to TRBJ2-1; D not resolved. The sequenced sample was blood. The CDR3 region is CASSLTVNNEQFF. The CDR3 DNA sequence: TGTGCCAGCAGCTTAACGGTTAACAATGAGCAGTTCTTC.